A single sample is the source of the 14 T cell receptor beta chains below, sequenced in a study of shared clonotypes between healthy human individuals (dated by TCRdb to the early 2020s). The protocol used for the library was the immunoSEQ multiplex PCR assay. Not all clones reach the TCRdb copy of this immuneACCESS table, which keeps in-frame sequences only. Checked studies attribute under half of the gap to unresolved V genes and leave the rest unexplained. The sample records about 320,000 clones, roughly 84% of which are singletons. Around 16% of the sample belongs to the ten largest clones. The specimen was memory CD8+ T cells sorted from blood. In the paper's terms, the cell subset or site label means: CD45RO+ cells pooled with CCR7-negative TemRA cells. The receptors come from a man aged 18-30 years in good health.

J is TRBJ2-7 and V is TRBV5-6; possible D gene TRBD2, 6 bases. The germline V gene has CDR1 SGHDT and CDR2 YYEEEE. Trimming removed 0 bases from V and 2 bases from J, with 12 bases in between. CDR3 length equals 15 residues. Here the CDR3 reads CASSLVLATAYEQYF. The CDR3 coding sequence is TGTGCCAGCAGCTTGGTTCTAGCGACAGCCTACGAGCAGTACTTC.

The gene calls are TRBV6-1 and TRBJ1-3; TRBD1 might be the D (5 bases). The V gene lost 6 bases and the J gene lost 4 bases, with 13 bases spanning the gap. The CDR3 is made up of 14 amino acids. From germline, CDR1 is MNHNS and CDR2 SASEGT. For the CDR3, the DNA is TGTGCCAGCAGCACGAGACAGTTCGGAAACACCATATATTTT. This translates into CASSTRQFGNTIYF.

This sequence joins TRBV30 and TRBJ1-6, with unresolved D. From germline, CDR1 is GTSNPN and CDR2 SVGIG (reference sequence). The V end was cut by 4 bases, the J end by 11 bases, with 15 bases between. The CDR3 extends over 13 amino acids. CDR3 sequence reads: CAWTRRPAAPLHF. As DNA, the CDR3 is TGTGCCTGGACGCGGCGGCCAGCGGCACCCCTCCACTTT.

The chain joins TRBV5-6 to TRBJ1-1; D gene uncertain. Germline V lookup: CDR1 SGHDT, CDR2 YYEEEE. Trimming shortened V by 0 bases and J by 2 bases, and 8 bases separated the two germline ends. The CDR3 has 14 amino acids. The CDR3 DNA sequence: TGTGCCAGCAGCTTGGGCAGTTTCAACACTGAAGCTTTCTTT. Translation: CASSLGSFNTEAFF.

V gene TRBV11-2 combines with J gene TRBJ2-1; D remains ambiguous. Looked up from germline, CDR1 is SGHAT and CDR2 is FQNNGV. The CDR3 is made up of 17 amino acids. V lost 0 bases, J lost 2 bases, and 14 bases lay in between. The CDR3 sequence is CASSLDDGVDPYNEQFF. The CDR3 DNA sequence: TGTGCCAGCAGCTTAGATGATGGGGTGGACCCCTACAATGAGCAGTTCTTC.

This chain connects TRBV11-2 to TRBJ1-5; maybe TRBD1 (6 bases). CDR1 SGHAT and CDR2 FQNNGV come from the germline V gene. Trimming took 1 base from V and 1 from J, leaving 17 bases between them. The CDR3 runs 18 residues. The CDR3, as DNA: TGTGCCAGCAGCTTAGTCCGACAGGAAGGGGTGAGCAATCAGCCCCAGCATTTT. Translation gives CASSLVRQEGVSNQPQHF.

V and J are TRBV6-1 and TRBJ1-1; weak D call: TRBD1 (6 bases). The CDR3 length is 14 residues. The V gene lost 3 bases and the J gene lost 4 bases, with 12 bases spanning the gap. CDR1 is MNHNS, CDR2 SASEGT, per germline. CDR3 bases: TGTGCCAGCAGTGAGACAGGCTGGGCCACTGAAGCTTTCTTT. Translating gives CASSETGWATEAFF.

This clone appeared many times. In the same sample, other DNA sequences code for this CDR3. This chain links TRBV11-2 with TRBJ1-2; 8 bases align to TRBD1. There are 16 residues in the CDR3. Germline CDR1 reads SGHAT; CDR2 reads FQNNGV. The junction had 6 bases not matched to a gene; V was cut back by 1 base and J by 2 bases. In nucleotides, the CDR3 is TGTGCCAGCAGCTTAGGAGGACAGGGAGGGAACTATGGCTACACCTTC. Its translation is CASSLGGQGGNYGYTF.

The chain couples TRBV7-2 to TRBJ1-2; possibly TRBD1 for D (6 bases). The germline V gene encodes CDR1 SGHTA and CDR2 FQGNSA. This CDR3 region has 14 residues. V was clipped by 2 bases and J by 5 bases, with 12 bases between them. The CDR3 loop is CASSLSWTAYGYTF. The CDR3 coding sequence is TGTGCCAGCAGCTTATCCTGGACAGCGTATGGCTACACCTTC.

The chain uses TRBV18 and TRBJ2-7; maybe TRBD1 (6 bases). Trimming removed 5 bases at V and 7 bases at J, with 15 bases between. Germline-derived CDR1 and CDR2 are KGHSH and LQKENI. The CDR3 contains 13 residues. In nucleotides, the CDR3 is TGTGCCAGCTCAATACAGGGACGTGGGGAGCAGTACTTC. Protein sequence: CASSIQGRGEQYF.

V gene TRBV6-6 combines with J gene TRBJ1-5; 8 nucleotides match TRBD1. CDR1 is MNHNY and CDR2 is SVGAGI in the germline V gene (reference sequence). The CDR3 totals 14 residues. J was trimmed by 2 bases and V by 6 bases; bases with no gene match: 3. The chain's CDR3 is CASREGQGNQPQHF. The CDR3 region has the DNA TGTGCCAGCAGAGAGGGACAGGGCAATCAGCCCCAGCATTTT.

In its sample, this clone was seen once. The J gene is TRBJ1-3, the V gene TRBV2; D not resolved. This CDR3 is 14 amino acids long. Per the germline V gene, CDR1 is SNHLY and CDR2 is FYNNEI. Trimming left V 3 bases short and J 0 bases short, with 6 bases between. The CDR3 reads CASSELHSGNTIYF. The CDR3 DNA sequence: TGTGCCAGCAGTGAGCTACACTCTGGAAACACCATATATTTT.

V usage is TRBV10-3 and J usage is TRBJ2-3; 11 bases align to TRBD1. Germline CDR1 ENHRY, CDR2 SYGVKD. V was clipped by 9 bases and J by 5 bases; unmatched bases: 4. The CDR3 sequence is 13 residues long. CDR3 amino acids: CAIRTGGGDTQYF. Here the CDR3 DNA reads TGTGCCATTCGGACAGGGGGCGGAGATACGCAGTATTTT.

In this sample, this clone turned up once. The chain uses TRBV6-5 and TRBJ1-2; D may be TRBD1 (5 bases). Trimming pared 2 bases from V and 7 bases from J, leaving 17 bases between. The CDR3 length is 15 residues. From germline, CDR1 is MNHEY and CDR2 SVGAGI. CDR3 protein: CASSYRHPGGSGYTF. CDR3 coding DNA: TGTGCCAGCAGTTACAGACACCCCGGGGGAAGTGGCTACACCTTC.